This T cell receptor (beta chain) is from a study of T-cell memory formation after mild COVID-19. Study results and limitations: Chiefly within CM and EM were the contracting CD4+ clones; CD8+ ones were within EMRA. SARS-CoV-2 specificity of second-wave clones peaking day 37 was unconfirmed. Pre-infection memory contained some responding clones, which suggested that cross-reactive memory had joined.

The CDR3 extends over 13 amino acids. The trim removed 3 bases at V and 2 bases at J, leaving 1 base unmatched. Germline V gene data show CDR1 as SGHVS and CDR2 as FQNEAQ. This clonotype was detected ten times or more. The antigen is undetermined. One entry per CDR3 protein results from TCRdb running MiXCR on the 5' RACE reads. The table shows 85,000 to 120,000 distinct CDR3 sequences, with over 15% occurring only once. The sequencing input was PBMCs or a T cell subset sorted from them (not recorded which). The V call is TRBV7-8, the J call TRBJ2-7; 7 bases map to TRBD2. The TCR originated in an adult woman who had mild COVID-19 (a few samples of this study predate the infection). Cell type and time point are not known. The CDR3 DNA is TGTGCCAGCAGCTTCCGGGGGGCCTACGAGCAGTACTTC. Its translation is CASSFRGAYEQYF.